This TCR beta chain was recorded in a study of a mutant IDH1 vaccine in newly diagnosed glioma listed by TCRdb under 2021. The study in broad terms: Eight vaccinations were administered to patients in weeks 1, 3, 5, 7, 11, 15, 19 and 23, corresponding to visits V03 through V10. Vaccination started 4-6 weeks after radiotherapy alone, or was given together with temozolomide cycles in the groups whose treatment included chemotherapy. Of the approximately 35 treated patients, approximately 60% were male and approximately 40% were female, and the mean age was 40.4 years. Prior to enrollment, patients had been given standard therapy consisting of radiotherapy alone, temozolomide alone, or radiochemotherapy with temozolomide, with the combination given to most patients. Peripheral blood was drawn at six visits: V03 (baseline), V05, V07, V10, V12 and V13. Longitudinal TCRB deep sequencing was done for fewer than 30 treated patients, wherever samples were available for exploratory analyses. Broader findings and caveats from the paper: Changes in the top peripheral T cell clonotypes picked up by TCRB sequencing did not appear to be linked to pseudoprogression. Vaccine-induced immune responses across multiple MHC alleles were detected in roughly 94% of patients. Selection of PBMC samples for TCRB deep sequencing was based on availability. According to the authors, sample limitations meant that analyses of patient blood samples could not be reproduced.

The germline V gene yields SGHDT for CDR1 and YYEEEE for CDR2. Including cysteine and phenylalanine, the CDR3 has 15 amino acids. Only the CDR3 region is kept as DNA, spanning 45 bases read in frame from base 1. Trimming accounts for 3 bases at V and 3 bases at J, while the number of junction bases matched to no gene is 5. The time point label on this specimen signifies: week 11, during vaccination. Every vaccine dose consisted of 300 ug of a 20-mer mutant IDH1 peptide in Montanide, administered subcutaneously together with topical imiquimod. All donors had newly diagnosed IDH1-mutant astrocytomas of WHO grade 3 or 4 that showed loss of nuclear ATRX. The samples were drawn from NOA16, a multicentre, single-arm, open-label phase I trial in Germany that tested a mutant IDH1 peptide vaccine in humans for the first time. Genomic DNA for TCRB sequencing was isolated from EDTA blood with the DNeasy Blood and Tissue Kit.

In the case of this clone: Its antigen is still unknown. Base qualities were left out, and no much larger clone turns up one base away.

Library prep was done by the immunoSEQ multiplex PCR assay. Rearranged TCR beta chain sequences were amplified using the hsTCRB Kit according to the manufacturer's protocol. TCRB libraries were sequenced on an Illumina MiSeq. The study's processing was this. The kit vendor's proprietary platform handled demultiplexing, trimming and gene mapping. Sourced from immuneACCESS, this table was stored by TCRdb with only in-frame sequences that have V and J called. A share of the clones is absent; for the studies checked, an unresolved V gene accounts for under half, and the remainder has no known explanation. The DNA gave D and trimming, while V, J and clone size come from that table. Recorded for this sample are 40,000 or so clones; 65% to 85% of them occurred a single time. The ten top clones hold 2% to 2.5% of the sample.

This sequence was found in a man aged 35 to 55 with glioma. The chain uses TRBV5-6 and TRBJ1-3, with 8 bases in between that match TRBD1. The sequences come from PBMCs, collected from a glioma patient whose treatment included an IDH1 peptide vaccine. The CDR3 reads as follows: CASSSSGGGGNTIYF. The bases read TGTGCCAGCAGCTCATCAGGGGGCGGTGGAAACACCATATATTTT.